The next 23 T cell receptor beta chains were all read from a single sample in a study of blood T cell repertoires in COVID-19. Using immunoSEQ multiplex PCR, the repertoire was profiled, and TCRdb retains in-frame clones only, with some absent. Of 90,000 to 100,000 clones listed, approximately 84% are singletons. Specimen: peripheral blood. Receptors were obtained from a man aged 65-85 years with acute or convalescent COVID-19.

The rearrangement links TRBV6-2 or TRBV6-3 to TRBJ2-1; perhaps TRBD2 as D (6 bases). Deletions cut 6 bases from V and 7 bases from J, with 19 bases between. From germline, CDR1 is MNHEY and CDR2 SVGEGT. The CDR3 has 15 amino acids. The CDR3 is CASSPRGAPGNEQFF. The DNA for the CDR3 is TGTGCCAGCAGCCCCCGCGGGGCCCCAGGGAATGAGCAGTTCTTC.

V is TRBV5-1 and J is TRBJ2-7, with TRBD2 matching 12 bases. The CDR3 loop spans 17 amino acids. V gave up 3 bases and J gave up 6 bases; unmatched junction bases: 13. CDR1 is SGHRS, CDR2 YFSETQ, per germline. The CDR3, as DNA: TGCGCCAGCAGCTCATCCCCGCTAGCGGGGGGGCTGGGCGAGCAGTACTTC. Translating gives CASSSSPLAGGLGEQYF.

This clone was seen a single time. V gene TRBV28 combines with J gene TRBJ2-4; a weak D match, TRBD2 (5 bases). The CDR3 contains 16 residues. V was shortened by 6 bases and J by 2 bases, with 17 bases between the two germline ends. Germline CDR1 and CDR2: MDHEN and SYDVKM. The CDR3 DNA reads as TGTGCCAGCAGGATAGGCGGGTTGAGATCCAAAAACATTCAGTACTTC. This translates into CASRIGGLRSKNIQYF. Complete variable domain (other parts from reference TRBV28 and TRBJ2-4): DVKVTQSSRYLVKRTGEKVFLECVQDMDHENMFWYRQDPGLGLRLIYFSYDVKMKEKGDIPEGYSVSREKKERFSLILESASTNQTSMYLCASRIGGLRSKNIQYFGAGTRLSVL.

This clone has just a few counts. This chain links TRBV2 with TRBJ1-4; TRBD1 might be the D (6 bases). Germline lookup yields CDR1 SNHLY and CDR2 FYNNEI. The CDR3 is 12 residues long. The V gene lost 5 bases and the J gene lost 13 bases, with 14 bases spanning the gap. CDR3: CASSPRGWGLFF. The CDR3 nucleotides read TGTGCCAGCAGTCCCAGGGGTTGGGGACTGTTTTTT.

For the CDR3, the DNA is TGTGCCAGCAGGGGTTCCTATAATTCACCCCTCCACTTT. This codes for CASRGSYNSPLHF. The rearrangement links TRBV19 to TRBJ1-6; possibly TRBD1 for D (6 bases). Per the germline V gene, CDR1 is LNHDA and CDR2 is SQIVND (reference sequence). The CDR3 has 13 residues. Between the trimmed V and J ends, which lost 9 bases and 1 base, there was a span of 7 bases.

This clone was seen a few times. The rearrangement uses TRBV27 and TRBJ1-4; no clear D. Germline V CDR1 and CDR2: MNHEY, SMNVEV (reference sequence). The CDR3 sequence is 14 residues long. Trimming removed 2 bases from V and 4 bases from J, with 8 bases in between. CDR3 coding DNA: TGTGCCAGCAGTTTACAGGCGATTAATGAAAAACTGTTTTTT. It specifies CASSLQAINEKLFF.

The chain joins TRBV5-1 to TRBJ1-1; possibly TRBD1 for D (5 bases). This CDR3 comprises 14 residues. Trimming left V 0 bases short and J 3 bases short, with 9 bases between. Germline CDR1 is SGHRS and CDR2 is YFSETQ. The CDR3 here is CASSLARGYTEAFF. The CDR3 nucleotides read TGCGCCAGCAGCTTGGCCCGGGGGTACACTGAAGCTTTCTTT.

This clone was observed a handful of times. The chain carries TRBV18 and TRBJ1-4, with no clear D. This CDR3 has 14 residues. With 2 bases removed from V and 8 bases from J, the gap between germline ends came to 12 bases. Germline values: CDR1 KGHSH, CDR2 LQKENI. The CDR3 nucleotides read TGTGCCAGCTCACCAGAGGGTATCGGGGAAAAACTGTTTTTT. Its translation: CASSPEGIGEKLFF. The full variable domain, with the rest looked up from reference TRBV18 and TRBJ1-4, is NAGVMQNPRHLVRRRGQEARLRCSPMKGHSHVYWYRQLPEEGLKFMVYLQKENIIDESGMPKERFSAEFPKEGPSILRIQQVVRGDSAAYFCASSPEGIGEKLFFGSGTQLSVL.

V usage is TRBV6-2 or TRBV6-3 and J usage is TRBJ2-5, with 10 positions matching TRBD2. J gave up 4 bases and V 6 bases, and 5 bases lay outside the gene matches. Germline V CDR1 and CDR2: MNHEY, SVGEGT. This CDR3 region has 14 residues. The CDR3 DNA follows: TGTGCCAGCAGACCTAGCGGGAGTAGAGAGACCCAGTACTTC. This sequence encodes CASRPSGSRETQYF.

The CDR3 loop is CASERDRVFNEQFF. Written as DNA, the CDR3 is TGTGCCAGCGAGCGGGACAGGGTGTTCAATGAGCAGTTCTTC. This chain links TRBV2 with TRBJ2-1; 9 nucleotides match TRBD1. J lost 6 bases, V lost 8 bases, and 8 bases had no gene match. CDR1 is SNHLY, CDR2 FYNNEI, per germline. CDR3 length: 14 amino acids.

The chain links TRBV19 to TRBJ2-2; 7 bases fit TRBD2. V lost 10 bases and J lost 1; bases outside the gene matches: 3. The CDR3 is made up of 13 amino acids. Germline CDR1 and CDR2: LNHDA and SQIVND (reference sequence). The CDR3 DNA sequence: TGTGCCACCGGGACTAAGAACACCGGGGAGCTGTTTTTT. Residues: CATGTKNTGELFF.

The chain combines TRBV7-9 with TRBJ1-2; D is uncertain. The germline V gene has CDR1 SEHNR and CDR2 FQNEAQ (reference sequence). CDR3 length: 15 amino acids. Trimming left V 1 base short and J 4 bases short, with 13 bases between. The CDR3 nucleotides are TGTGCCAGCAGCTTAGACGAGGGTACTTTCTATGGCTACACCTTC. It specifies CASSLDEGTFYGYTF.

This chain uses TRBV18 with TRBJ2-5; tentative D call: TRBD2 (6 bases). Germline loops: CDR1 KGHSH, CDR2 LQKENI. The CDR3 runs 15 residues. Deletions cut 4 bases from V and 3 bases from J, with 15 bases between. Written as DNA, the CDR3 is TGTGCCAGCTCACTTTTAGCGGCCCAGGAAGAGACCCAGTACTTC. It specifies CASSLLAAQEETQYF.

The genes are TRBV27 and TRBJ1-5, with D unresolved. Germline V gene sequence: CDR1 MNHEY, CDR2 SMNVEV (reference sequence). The CDR3 is 17 residues long. V was clipped by 1 base and J by 2 bases, with 15 bases between them. CDR3 protein: CASSLFSGSDGNQPQHF. CDR3 sequence (DNA): TGTGCCAGCAGTTTATTTTCGGGGAGCGATGGCAATCAGCCCCAGCATTTT.

J is TRBJ1-2 and V is TRBV2; 10 positions match TRBD1. With V trimmed by 6 bases and J by 5 bases, 6 bases remained unmatched. The CDR3 covers 14 residues. Germline assignment: CDR1 SNHLY and CDR2 FYNNEI. This chain's CDR3 is CASSSGQGEYGYTF. DNA of the CDR3: TGTGCCAGCAGCTCCGGACAGGGGGAGTATGGCTACACCTTC. The whole variable domain, remainder taken from reference TRBV2 and TRBJ1-2, is EPEVTQTPSHQVTQMGQEVILRCVPISNHLYFYWYRQILGQKVEFLVSFYNNEISEKSEIFDDQFSVERPDGSNFTLKIRSTKLEDSAMYFCASSSGQGEYGYTFGSGTRLTVV.

The chain couples TRBV27 to TRBJ2-7; a weak D match, TRBD1 (6 bases). From germline, CDR1 is MNHEY and CDR2 SMNVEV (reference sequence). V shed 5 bases and J shed 2 bases, with 13 bases lying between them. The CDR3 contains 14 residues. In DNA form, the CDR3 reads TGTGCCAGCAGTCCTCGGGACACTACCTACGAGCAGTACTTC. Translation gives CASSPRDTTYEQYF.

The chain uses TRBV29-1 and TRBJ2-1, with 7 bases fitting TRBD2. The trim removed 0 bases at V and 9 bases at J, leaving 11 bases unmatched. The CDR3 contains 15 residues. Germline V gene lookup returns CDR1 SQVTM and CDR2 ANQGSEA. The DNA for the CDR3 is TGCAGCGTTGAAGAGGCGGGGGTCGTTGGTTCTGAGCAGTTCTTC. Its translation: CSVEEAGVVGSEQFF.

This clone occurred once. This sequence joins TRBV6-5 and TRBJ1-1; TRBD1 might be the D (5 bases). Germline V CDR1 and CDR2: MNHEY, SVGAGI. The CDR3 is made up of 15 amino acids. Trimming took 2 bases from V and 1 from J, leaving 11 bases between them. CDR3 coding DNA: TGTGCCAGCAGTTACGGGCAGGGATGGAACACTGAAGCTTTCTTT. It specifies CASSYGQGWNTEAFF.

This clone appeared a few times. This chain uses TRBV30 with TRBJ1-4; 7 nucleotides align to TRBD1. V lost 2 bases to trimming and J lost 8 bases; unmatched junction nucleotides: 8. This CDR3 has 14 amino acids. The germline CDR1 and CDR2 sequences are GTSNPN and SVGIG (reference sequence). The CDR3, as DNA: TGTGCCTGGAGTATTAACAGGGGCAACGAAAAACTGTTTTTT. Translating it yields CAWSINRGNEKLFF.

The chain uses TRBV28 and TRBJ2-5; 7 positions match TRBD2. Germline V lookup: CDR1 MDHEN, CDR2 SYDVKM. The CDR3 length is 11 residues. In DNA form, the CDR3 reads TGTGGGACTAGAGGCCAAGAGACCCAGTACTTC. It is translated as CGTRGQETQYF.

CDR3 loop: CASSGRADEQYF. The CDR3 DNA reads TGTGCCAGCAGTGGCAGGGCGGACGAGCAGTACTTC. V and J are TRBV28 and TRBJ2-7; D might be TRBD1 (5 bases). CDR1 is MDHEN and CDR2 is SYDVKM in the germline V gene. This CDR3 region has 12 residues. V shed 5 bases and J shed 5 bases, with 10 bases lying between them.

This clone is a singleton in its sample. V is TRBV30 and J is TRBJ1-4; D unresolved. The CDR3 totals 11 residues. Germline loops: CDR1 GTSNPN, CDR2 SVGIG (reference sequence). CDR3 coding DNA: TGTGCAAGAGAGGAGAATGAAAAACTGTTTTTT. It specifies CAREENEKLFF.

The gene calls are TRBV28 and TRBJ1-5, with TRBD1 matching 8 bases. Germline V gene data show CDR1 as MDHEN and CDR2 as SYDVKM. V dropped 7 bases and J dropped 5; count of bases not matched to a gene: 7. The length of the CDR3 is 14 residues. The CDR3 nucleotides are TGTGCCAGCAATCCAGGGGGCGCACATCAGCCCCAGCATTTT. Translation gives CASNPGGAHQPQHF.